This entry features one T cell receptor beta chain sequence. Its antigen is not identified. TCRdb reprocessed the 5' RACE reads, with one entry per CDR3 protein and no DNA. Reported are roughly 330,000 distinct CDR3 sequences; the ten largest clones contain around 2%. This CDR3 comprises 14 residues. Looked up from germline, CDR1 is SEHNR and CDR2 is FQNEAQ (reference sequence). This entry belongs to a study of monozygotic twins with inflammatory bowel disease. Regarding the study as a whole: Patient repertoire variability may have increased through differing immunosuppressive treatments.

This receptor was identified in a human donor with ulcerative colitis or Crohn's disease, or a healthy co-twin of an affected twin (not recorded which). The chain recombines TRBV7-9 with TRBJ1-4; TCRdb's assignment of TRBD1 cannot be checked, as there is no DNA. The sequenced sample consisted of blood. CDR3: CASRPTGLGEKLFF.